This TCR beta chain was recorded in a study of blood T cells in healthy people across ages (dated by TCRdb to 2014 to 2015). In the study overall: In model experiments, roughly one uniquely barcoded TCR beta cDNA molecule per two T cells was captured by template switching. The study analyzed two additional independent replicas of 1 million unique cDNA reads from the same blood draw for two donors, one aged 18 to 30 and one aged 80 or older. Donors of different ages were randomly distributed across sequencing lanes to avoid experimental bias. The donors were split into four age groups: young (average roughly 15 years), middle-aged (roughly 42), aged (roughly 65) and long-lived (roughly 88). The study measured age-related changes in TCR beta repertoire diversity using deep sequencing normalized with unique cDNA molecular identifiers.

The donors were 40 or so Caucasian individuals from Russia, aged about 6 to 100 years, who were systemically healthy. Around 9.8 milliliters of peripheral blood were collected from each donor into EDTA-treated Vacutainer tubes. PBMCs were isolated by Ficoll-Paque density-gradient centrifugation, with at least 6 million obtained per sample. Trizol reagent was used to extract total RNA from the PBMCs, yielding at least 6 micrograms per sample. Naive CD45RAhigh/CD27high T cell percentages were measured by flow cytometry on a PBMC aliquot from every donor. The germline V gene yields MNHEY for CDR1 and SVGAGI for CDR2. At the junction V is shortened by 4 bases and J by 12 bases; bases outside the gene matches: 10. Measured from the cysteine to the phenylalanine, the CDR3 is 14 residues long. The kept DNA is CDR3 alone, 42 bases in frame from the first base. Worth noting for this clonotype: Its antigen target is currently unknown. No base quality values were provided; no much bigger clone lies one nucleotide off.

Results the study describes overall, beyond this receptor: Observed TCR beta diversity correlated strongly with the percentage of naive T cells measured by flow cytometry. As age increased, observed TCR beta diversity per million T cells dropped in a roughly linear way, and a significant reduction was already evident by age roughly 40. Because donor CMV infection status was unknown, age-related changes in expanded clonotypes were potentially confounded. Since profiling was done on bulk unsorted PBMCs, naive and antigen-experienced compartments could not be conclusively compared. Compared with the aged group, the long-lived group had more naive CD4+ T cells, fewer expanded clones and increased TCR diversity, suggesting age selection. Total diversity estimates from one million sequenced T cells were considered lower bounds and underestimates.

The library was built by means of 5' RACE. Reads for this sample came from an Illumina HiSeq 2500. A second 7 to 11 cycle PCR used a sample-barcoded 5' primer and a J-beta primer mix. Each TCR beta cDNA molecule received a unique molecular identifier from a template-switch 5' adaptor carrying 12 random nucleotides. Each sample yielded at least 3 million CDR3-containing paired-end reads. First-strand cDNA synthesis was performed from all RNA using the Mint cDNA synthesis kit, with priming by a TRBC-specific oligonucleotide. Following uracil-DNA glycosylase treatment, a first 18-cycle PCR with universal primers M1SS and BC2_uni_R was performed on all cDNA. The authors processed their data as follows. For normalization, 1 million high-quality reads were randomly selected from each sample, with every read carrying a distinct molecular identifier. Reads sharing molecular identifiers were discarded rather than binned into consensus sequences. MiTCR, run with a Q25 quality threshold and the strictest error-elimination algorithm, handled CDR3 identification, clonotype clustering and error correction. Lower-bound total TCR beta diversity was estimated with a nonparametric unseen species model using Euler transformation. TCRdb reprocessing: public reads trimmed at Q25 with fastp, clones called with MiXCR, in-frame beta chains kept. Identical CDR3 proteins give one entry, which carries the most common genes and DNA. The V and J calls come from TCRdb's annotation, not from the publication. This sample has 1.5 million to 2 million distinct CDR3 sequences in its table, and around 48% of those were observed once. Around 2.1% of the sample rests with the top ten.

This TCR derives from a woman aged 40 to 50 in good health. The chain is assembled from TRBV6-5 and TRBJ2-1, with 9 middle bases fitting TRBD2. The specimen sequenced was blood. The DNA is TGTGCCAGCAGTTTAAAGCGGGGGGTGCCAGGGCAGTTCTTC. This sequence encodes CASSLKRGVPGQFF.